The rows below give T cell receptor beta chains drawn from one sample of a study of blood T cell repertoires in COVID-19. Repertoires were generated with immunoSEQ multiplex PCR, while TCRdb's copy carries only in-frame clones and drops some. The table has approximately 230,000 clones, around 86% seen once; the top ten hold about a sixth. Sequences were obtained from PBMCs or T cells enriched from blood (not recorded which). All receptors come from a man aged 18-30 years who had recovered from COVID-19. The CDR3 runs from the conserved cysteine through the conserved F or W. A D gene is named only where the DNA matches it firmly. For some rows the clone size is stated as once, few or many, or as a class when expanded; others skip it.

j_call clone_size cdr3_length d_call v_call cdr3_aa cdr3_nt
TRBJ1-3 . 12 TRBD1 TRBV11-3 CASSFRGDTIYF TGTGCCAGCAGCTTCAGGGGGGACACCATATATTTT
TRBJ1-5 . 13 . TRBV6-2/TRBV6-3 CASSFQGKQPQHF TGTGCCAGCAGTTTTCAGGGGAAACAGCCCCAGCATTTT
TRBJ2-7 . 16 . TRBV5-6 CASSRRTAPEPYEQYF TGTGCCAGCAGCAGACGGACAGCCCCTGAACCCTACGAGCAGTACTTC
TRBJ2-1 . 16 TRBD1 TRBV25-1 CASSESGTGRNNEQFF TGTGCCAGCAGTGAATCAGGGACAGGGAGGAACAATGAGCAGTTCTTC
TRBJ2-3 . 13 TRBD1 TRBV2 CAIGQVRPDTQYF TGTGCCATCGGACAGGTGAGACCAGATACGCAGTATTTT
TRBJ2-2 . 15 . TRBV11-1 CASSLQGPNTGELFF TGTGCCAGCAGCTTACAGGGGCCGAACACCGGGGAGCTGTTTTTT
TRBJ1-2 . 13 . TRBV12-3/TRBV12-4 CASSVNGVYGYTF TGTGCCAGCAGTGTAAACGGAGTCTATGGCTACACCTTC
TRBJ2-2 . 19 . TRBV21-1 CASSLKKGLAGVNTGELFF TGTGCCAGCAGCCTAAAAAAAGGACTAGCGGGAGTAAACACCGGGGAGCTGTTTTTT
TRBJ2-7 . 12 TRBD2 TRBV7-2 CASSWTSYEQYF TGTGCCAGCAGCTGGACTAGCTACGAGCAGTACTTC
TRBJ2-7 . 16 TRBD1 TRBV5-1 CASSLFRDRGSYEQYF TGCGCCAGCAGCTTGTTCCGGGACAGGGGGAGCTACGAGCAGTACTTC
TRBJ1-6 . 14 . TRBV9 CASSVVGEGSPLHF TGTGCCAGCAGCGTAGTTGGGGAGGGTTCACCCCTCCACTTT
TRBJ1-5 few 17 TRBD1 TRBV5-8 CASSFHPRRDSNQPQHF TGTGCCAGCAGTTTTCACCCAAGGCGGGACAGTAATCAGCCCCAGCATTTT
TRBJ1-2 once 12 . TRBV6-5 CASGRANYGYTF TGTGCCAGCGGGCGGGCTAACTATGGCTACACCTTC
TRBJ2-5 . 11 . TRBV30 CAWSAGRGTHF TGTGCCTGGAGTGCCGGCCGGGGTACACACTTC
TRBJ2-1 . 16 TRBD2 TRBV7-2 CASSLVTSGPYNEQFF TGTGCCAGCAGCTTAGTGACTAGCGGGCCCTACAATGAGCAGTTCTTC
TRBJ2-1 . 17 TRBD2 TRBV4-2 CASSQDSGSRSYNEQFF TGTGCCAGCAGCCAAGATAGCGGGAGCCGCTCCTACAATGAGCAGTTCTTC
TRBJ2-7 . 14 . TRBV19 CASSMRLGAYEQYF TGTGCCAGTAGTATGAGACTGGGAGCCTACGAGCAGTACTTC
TRBJ2-3 . 17 TRBD2 TRBV24-1 CATSDFWASGSTDTQYF TGTGCCACCAGTGATTTCTGGGCTAGCGGGAGCACAGATACGCAGTATTTT
TRBJ2-5 . 13 . TRBV5-1 CASSLGQMETQYF TGCGCCAGCAGCTTGGGGCAAATGGAGACCCAGTACTTC
TRBJ1-5 few 14 . TRBV24-1 CATSVQGSNQPQHF TGTGCCACCAGTGTGCAGGGTAGCAATCAGCCCCAGCATTTT
TRBJ1-5 . 13 . TRBV20-1 CSASTAGDQPQHF TGCAGTGCTAGTACCGCGGGTGATCAGCCCCAGCATTTT
TRBJ1-2 . 13 . TRBV10-3 CAIKAGANYGYTF TGTGCCATCAAGGCAGGGGCTAACTATGGCTACACCTTC
TRBJ2-7 . 11 . TRBV28 CASSSESEQYF TGTGCCAGCAGTTCCGAGAGCGAGCAGTACTTC
TRBJ2-7 . 13 . TRBV5-8 CASSFAGSYEQYF TGTGCCAGCAGCTTCGCGGGGTCCTACGAGCAGTACTTC
TRBJ2-3 once 15 TRBD2 TRBV7-8 CASSLVRTSADTQYF TGTGCCAGCAGCTTAGTAAGGACTAGCGCAGATACGCAGTATTTT
TRBJ2-5 . 14 TRBD2 TRBV30 CAWSVTGGRETQYF TGTGCCTGGAGTGTAACGGGAGGTAGGGAGACCCAGTACTTC
TRBJ1-2 . 15 . TRBV4-1 CASSQAPTGRYGYTF TGCGCCAGCAGCCAAGCCCCCACAGGTCGCTATGGCTACACCTTC
TRBJ2-5 . 13 . TRBV2 CASRNSGVETQYF TGTGCCAGCAGGAACTCAGGGGTGGAGACCCAGTACTTC
TRBJ2-3 few 15 . TRBV7-9 CASSPTESRTDTQYF TGTGCCAGCAGCCCTACAGAGTCTCGCACAGATACGCAGTATTTT
TRBJ1-2 . 15 TRBD1 TRBV6-5 CASILSIDRGPGYTF TGTGCCAGCATACTATCCATCGACAGGGGACCTGGCTACACCTTC
TRBJ1-2 . 14 TRBD1 TRBV5-1 CASSPGEGAYGYTF TGCGCCAGCAGCCCTGGAGAGGGGGCCTATGGCTACACCTTC
TRBJ1-2 . 15 TRBD1 TRBV5-1 CASSLDPGQSFGYTF TGCGCCAGCAGCTTAGATCCGGGACAGAGCTTTGGCTACACCTTC
TRBJ1-6 . 13 TRBD1 TRBV27 CASSSDRNSPLHF TGTGCCAGCAGTTCGGACAGGAATTCACCCCTCCACTTT
TRBJ1-4 . 11 . TRBV7-9 CASRHNEKLFF TGTGCCAGCAGACATAATGAAAAACTGTTTTTT
TRBJ2-1 . 15 TRBD2 TRBV5-4 CASSLPRREYNEQFF TGTGCCAGCAGCTTGCCGCGGCGGGAGTACAATGAGCAGTTCTTC
TRBJ2-3 . 15 TRBD2 TRBV9 CASSVETSGTDTQYF TGTGCCAGCAGCGTAGAGACTAGCGGCACAGATACGCAGTATTTT
TRBJ2-1 once 15 . TRBV19 CASNPTGGAVGEQFF TGTGCCAGTAATCCTACGGGTGGTGCGGTGGGTGAGCAGTTCTTC
TRBJ1-6 few 16 TRBD1 TRBV11-2 CASSLDVGGGPSPLHF TGTGCCAGCAGCTTAGATGTAGGGGGCGGCCCTTCACCCCTCCACTTT
TRBJ2-2 . 15 . TRBV30 CAWSVRGRGTGELFF TGTGCCTGGAGTGTACGTGGGAGAGGAACCGGGGAGCTGTTTTTT
TRBJ2-5 . 15 TRBD1 TRBV5-4 CASSFEGAGAETQYF TGTGCCAGCAGCTTTGAGGGGGCCGGGGCGGAGACCCAGTACTTC
TRBJ2-3 . 14 . TRBV10-3 CAISGNRGGDTQYF TGTGCCATCAGTGGCAACAGGGGAGGAGATACGCAGTATTTT
TRBJ2-2 . 14 . TRBV19 CASSPQTNTGELFF TGTGCCAGTAGTCCCCAGACGAACACCGGGGAGCTGTTTTTT
TRBJ2-1 once 13 . TRBV6-5 CASSYSPLNEQFF TGTGCCAGCAGTTACTCACCACTCAATGAGCAGTTCTTC
TRBJ1-1 . 12 . TRBV30 CAWGRENTEAFF TGTGCCTGGGGACGGGAGAACACTGAAGCTTTCTTT
TRBJ2-7 . 14 . TRBV11-2 CASSLQEEPYEQYF TGTGCCAGCAGCTTGCAGGAGGAACCATACGAGCAGTACTTC
TRBJ1-5 . 16 . TRBV28 CASGGVSGGGNQPQHF TGTGCCAGCGGGGGGGTCTCGGGAGGCGGCAATCAGCCCCAGCATTTT
TRBJ2-7 . 15 TRBD1 TRBV2 CASSSPGTVSYEQYF TGTGCCAGCAGTTCGCCCGGGACAGTCTCCTACGAGCAGTACTTC
TRBJ1-2 . 13 . TRBV2 CASSLQGDYGYTF TGTGCCAGCAGTCTACAGGGTGACTATGGCTACACCTTC
TRBJ2-2 . 11 . TRBV30 CAWIGGGELFF TGTGCCTGGATAGGGGGCGGGGAGCTGTTTTTT
TRBJ2-1 . 16 TRBD2 TRBV5-1 CASSLFPSGGQDEQFF TGCGCCAGCAGCTTGTTCCCTAGCGGGGGGCAGGATGAGCAGTTCTTC
TRBJ2-7 . 15 . TRBV5-4 CASSPNSDRTYEQYF TGTGCCAGCAGCCCAAACTCCGACAGGACCTACGAGCAGTACTTC
TRBJ1-1 . 13 TRBD1 TRBV25-1 CASKKTGKTEAFF TGTGCCAGCAAAAAGACAGGGAAGACTGAAGCTTTCTTT
TRBJ1-6 . 16 TRBD1 TRBV6-5 CASSYSPGTGGSPLHF TGTGCCAGCAGTTACTCGCCCGGGACAGGGGGGTCACCCCTCCACTTT
TRBJ2-6 . 18 . TRBV27 CASRILSGRGSGANVLTF TGTGCCAGCAGGATATTAAGCGGCAGGGGCTCTGGGGCCAACGTCCTGACTTTC
TRBJ2-5 . 13 . TRBV5-6 CASSSNREGTQYF TGTGCCAGCAGCTCCAACAGGGAGGGGACCCAGTACTTC